The clone carrying this T cell receptor beta chain showed up many times. What it recognizes is unknown. This record belongs to a study of T cells after yellow fever vaccination. Study conclusions and caveats: The CD4 and CD8 compartments had a small share of their clonotypes in common. Subsequent booster samples again held most clones from primary vaccination (approximately 95% CD4, just under 90% CD8). Researchers cautioned that FACS-sorted repertoires could harbor abundant clonotypes contaminating from the bulk population.

V was pared by 0 bases and J by 0 bases, with 7 bases of the junction left unmatched. Per germline, CDR1 LGHDT and CDR2 YNNKEL (reference sequence). CDR3 size: 17 residues. In TCRdb, the 5' RACE reads were re-called with MiXCR into one record per CDR3 protein. Among a few hundred thousand distinct CDR3 sequences listed, 4.1% were seen once. This sequence was found in a man aged 18 to 29 who received the YFV17D yellow fever vaccine. Sequenced material: PBMCs, taken 5 days after the yellow fever booster vaccination. This chain joins TRBV3-1 and TRBJ1-1; TRBD1 matches at 7 bases. The CDR3 region is CASSQETGLAMNTEAFF. In DNA form, the CDR3 reads TGTGCCAGCAGCCAAGAGACAGGGCTGGCGATGAACACTGAAGCTTTCTTT.